This TCR beta chain was profiled in a study of CD8 T cells in Susac syndrome. The RNA, about 0.5 to 1 ug, was put through reverse transcription using random hexamers. TCRdb independently ran MiXCR on the immunoSEQ multiplex PCR reads; one entry per CDR3 protein. Of fewer than 95,000 distinct CDR3 sequences in the sample, about 96% were seen once. Findings and limits, study-wide: Clonal expansion of Susac CD8+ cells peaked in TEMRA cells, and it also peaked in active patients.

On this clonotype itself: Its antigen is still unknown.

The germline gives CDR1 DFQATT, CDR2 SNEGSKA (reference sequence). The V gene end was trimmed by 1 base and the J gene end by 6 bases; junction bases not matched to a gene: 8. The CDR3 spans 15 residues. Sequenced sample: CD8+ T cells from PBMCs. The J gene is TRBJ1-2, the V gene TRBV20-1; 10 nucleotides line up with TRBD1. The sequence came from a human donor with Susac syndrome. The CDR3 nucleotides read TGCAGTGCTAGAGGGCGTGACAGGGGGCGTGATGGCTACACCTTC. Translated, it gives CSARGRDRGRDGYTF.